This T cell receptor (beta chain) appears in the sequencing data of a study of Ad26.COV2.S vaccination and SARS-CoV-2 variants. Germline lookup yields CDR1 LGHDT and CDR2 YNNKEL (reference sequence). V gave up 4 bases and J gave up 13 bases; unmatched junction bases: 10. This CDR3 has 13 amino acids. Profiled with immunoSEQ multiplex PCR; TCRdb holds only in-frame clones, not every one. The table includes roughly 510,000 clones, roughly 85% detected once. The treatment is: around 19 received Ad26.COV2.S at low or high dose, single or two shots; roughly 5 received placebo; per-sample allocation not given. The study sampled participants on day 63 after the first vaccine or placebo injection.

Sample: peripheral blood, taken in a trial of Ad26.COV2.S vaccine versus placebo. The chain joins TRBV3-1 (or the pseudogene TRBV3-2) to TRBJ2-1, with TRBD2 matching over 7 bases. This receptor was identified in a person aged 18-60 years who received the Ad26.COV2.S COVID-19 vaccine or a placebo. Written as DNA, the CDR3 is TGTGCCAGCAGCCCCCAGGTCGGCGGGAGTCAGTTCTTC. Amino acid sequence: CASSPQVGGSQFF.